The 24 T cell receptor beta chains reported below all come from one sample, sequenced in a study of CD8+ T cells in alopecia areata. Extraction and reverse transcription of RNA yielded cDNA as the sequencing template. The data were produced by immunoSEQ multiplex PCR, yet TCRdb's version contains in-frame clones alone and is incomplete. The sample shows about 130,000 clones, roughly 61% of them seen only once. The sample in question was CD4+ T cells sorted from blood, obtained at week 0. These TCRs come from a human donor with alopecia areata.

The chain links TRBV9 to TRBJ1-1; 9 nucleotides align to TRBD1. The germline CDR1 and CDR2 sequences are SGDLS and YYNGEE. Germline trimming cut 3 bases from V and 4 bases from J; bases unmatched to any gene: 13. This CDR3 is 17 amino acids long. CDR3 coding DNA: TGTGCCAGCAGCGCAGCCCCGCTGGGACAGGGAGGCACTGAAGCTTTCTTT. Translating it yields CASSAAPLGQGGTEAFF.

This clone has only a few counts. The chain is built from TRBV11-1 and TRBJ2-7, with 7 nucleotides matching TRBD1. This CDR3 has 15 residues. Germline-derived CDR1 and CDR2 are SGHAT and FQDESV (reference sequence). V lost 4 bases, J lost 3 bases, and 9 bases stayed unmatched. The CDR3 reads CASSSPEGAYYEQYF. In DNA form, the CDR3 reads TGTGCCAGCAGCTCGCCAGAGGGGGCATACTACGAGCAGTACTTC.

The count of this clone is one. This chain joins TRBV9 and TRBJ1-1, with D tentatively TRBD1 (5 bases). The germline V gene encodes CDR1 SGDLS and CDR2 YYNGEE. This CDR3 spans 15 amino acids. The V end lost 2 bases, the J end lost 2 bases, and 13 bases lay between the germline ends. The CDR3 protein is CASSVPGTANTEAFF. The CDR3 nucleotides read TGTGCCAGCAGCGTCCCCGGGACCGCTAACACTGAAGCTTTCTTT.

The chain joins TRBV27 to TRBJ2-7, with 9 positions matching TRBD2. J gave up 2 bases and V 5 bases, and 7 bases lay outside the gene matches. Germline V gene lookup returns CDR1 MNHEY and CDR2 SMNVEV (reference sequence). CDR3 size: 15 residues. CDR3: CASSGRQRGAYEQYF. CDR3 DNA sequence: TGTGCCAGCAGTGGCAGGCAGCGGGGGGCCTACGAGCAGTACTTC.

This chain joins TRBV27 and TRBJ1-4; D possibly corresponds to TRBD1 (5 bases). The CDR3 is made up of 15 amino acids. Germline values: CDR1 MNHEY, CDR2 SMNVEV (reference sequence). Trimming pared 5 bases from V and 5 bases from J, leaving 15 bases between. In nucleotides, the CDR3 is TGTGCCAGCAGTCCGACCAAGGGGATCAATGAAAAACTGTTTTTT. This codes for CASSPTKGINEKLFF.

This CDR3 is CAWSWVGNSPLHF. CDR3 DNA: TGTGCCTGGAGCTGGGTGGGGAATTCACCCCTCCACTTT. V usage is TRBV30 and J usage is TRBJ1-6; D not certain. This CDR3 is built from 13 residues. Germline V CDR1 and CDR2: GTSNPN, SVGIG (reference sequence). Trimming removed 3 bases at V and 7 bases at J, with 10 bases between.

The J gene is TRBJ1-1, the V gene TRBV14; 8 nucleotides line up with TRBD1. The CDR3 contains 13 residues. J lost 8 bases, V lost 4 bases, and 6 bases had no gene match. The germline V gene has CDR1 SGHDN and CDR2 FVKESK. The CDR3 protein is CASSLRTGSEAFF. CDR3 nucleotide sequence: TGTGCCAGCAGCCTCCGGACAGGGTCAGAAGCTTTCTTT.

V usage is TRBV4-3 and J usage is TRBJ2-1; D unresolved. There are 13 residues in the CDR3. V was pared by 0 bases and J by 7 bases, with 7 bases between. Germline V gene data show CDR1 as LGHNA and CDR2 as YSLEER. The DNA for the CDR3 is TGCGCCAGCAGCCAAGATCTAGTAAATGAGCAGTTCTTC. Translated, it gives CASSQDLVNEQFF.

This clone appeared a few times. This chain links TRBV18 with TRBJ2-5; D remains unclear. Per germline, CDR1 KGHSH and CDR2 LQKENI. This CDR3 is 15 amino acids long. Trimming left V 7 bases short and J 3 bases short, with 18 bases between. This CDR3 is CASCGQTAQEETQYF. DNA of the CDR3: TGTGCCAGCTGTGGTCAGACCGCCCAGGAAGAGACCCAGTACTTC.

The rearrangement uses TRBV11-2 and TRBJ2-7, with unresolved D. From germline, CDR1 is SGHAT and CDR2 FQNNGV. The CDR3 runs 13 residues. The germline V and J ends were trimmed by 0 bases and 7 bases, with 10 bases remaining between them. CDR3 coding DNA: TGTGCCAGCAGCTTAGACCGACTTCGGGAGCAGTACTTC. This sequence encodes CASSLDRLREQYF.

The chain combines TRBV10-3 with TRBJ2-1; TRBD2 agrees at 14 bases. The germline V gene encodes CDR1 ENHRY and CDR2 SYGVKD. J was trimmed by 2 bases and V by 6 bases; bases with no gene match: 3. The CDR3 extends over 16 amino acids. The CDR3 DNA reads TGTGCCATCAGCCCGGGACTAGCGGGGGCCTACAATGAGCAGTTCTTC. This translates into CAISPGLAGAYNEQFF.

CDR3 sequence reads: CASSLGTGDQIYGYTF. DNA for the CDR3: TGTGCCAGCAGCTTAGGGACAGGGGACCAAATCTATGGCTACACCTTC. The V call is TRBV7-2, the J call TRBJ1-2; 9 nucleotides agree with TRBD1. CDR1 is SGHTA and CDR2 is FQGNSA in the germline V gene. With V trimmed by 1 base and J by 4 bases, 7 bases remained unmatched. This CDR3 has 16 residues.

This clone was counted between two and nine times. The chain couples TRBV14 to TRBJ2-7; D is undetermined. The V gene lost 1 base and the J gene lost 0 bases, with 7 bases spanning the gap. The CDR3 extends over 14 amino acids. Germline values: CDR1 SGHDN, CDR2 FVKESK. As DNA, the CDR3 is TGTGCCAGCAGCCAAGGCCTGTACTCCTACGAGCAGTACTTC. Encoded protein: CASSQGLYSYEQYF. The full variable domain, completed using reference TRBV14 and TRBJ2-7, is EAGVTQFPSHSVIEKGQTVTLRCDPISGHDNLYWYRRVMGKEIKFLLHFVKESKQDESGMPNNRFLAERTGGTYSTLKVQPAELEDSGVYFCASSQGLYSYEQYFGPGTRLTVT.

In this sample, this clone turned up a few times. The V gene is TRBV29-1, the J gene TRBJ2-7; maybe TRBD1 (5 bases). The CDR3 runs 15 residues. V was shortened by 2 bases and J by 3 bases, with 17 bases between the two germline ends. The germline V gene has CDR1 SQVTM and CDR2 ANQGSEA. The CDR3 region has the DNA TGCAGCGTTGAAATGGGCCAGGGAAGGGGCTACGAGCAGTACTTC. It yields the protein CSVEMGQGRGYEQYF.

The chain employs TRBV2 and TRBJ2-7; D gene unclear. Germline CDR1 is SNHLY and CDR2 is FYNNEI. The CDR3 is 11 amino acids. The germline V and J ends were trimmed by 8 bases and 5 bases, with 10 bases remaining between them. The CDR3 loop reads CASRLGDEQYF. The CDR3 DNA reads TGTGCCAGCCGCCTGGGTGACGAGCAGTACTTC.

The chain employs TRBV5-6 and TRBJ1-4; possibly TRBD1 for D (5 bases). CDR1 and CDR2 from the germline V gene are SGHDT and YYEEEE. The V end lost 0 bases, the J end lost 4 bases, and 7 bases lay between the germline ends. There are 14 residues in the CDR3. CDR3 coding DNA: TGTGCCAGCAGCTTGGGACAGATTAATGAAAAACTGTTTTTT. The encoded protein is CASSLGQINEKLFF.

This clone has just a few counts. The CDR3 sequence is CAWSGGTTSMNTEAFF. The CDR3 DNA sequence: TGTGCCTGGAGTGGGGGCACGACCTCAATGAACACTGAAGCTTTCTTT. The chain joins TRBV30 to TRBJ1-1; TRBD1 might be the D (5 bases). The CDR3 runs 16 residues. V lost 1 base and J lost 0, with 15 bases in between. Germline CDR1 and CDR2: GTSNPN and SVGIG (reference sequence).

V is TRBV7-6 and J is TRBJ2-5; TRBD1 might be the D (6 bases). Germline V gives CDR1 SGHVS, CDR2 FNYEAQ. Trimming pared 1 base from V and 2 bases from J, leaving 14 bases between. This CDR3 is 16 amino acids long. The CDR3, as DNA: TGTGCCAGCAGCTTAGGGCAGGGGTTGGCTCAAGAGACCCAGTACTTC. As protein: CASSLGQGLAQETQYF.

The chain couples TRBV25-1 to TRBJ2-3, with D unresolved. Germline V gene sequence: CDR1 MGHDK, CDR2 SYGVNS. With 3 bases removed from V and 4 bases from J, the gap between germline ends came to 17 bases. The CDR3 has 16 amino acids. This CDR3 reads CASSDSYLGGSDTQYF. CDR3 DNA: TGTGCCAGCAGTGATTCATATTTGGGTGGGTCAGATACGCAGTATTTT.

This clone was observed once. This chain links TRBV4-2 with TRBJ2-1; perhaps TRBD1 as D (6 bases). This CDR3 is built from 13 residues. V was clipped by 4 bases and J by 6 bases, with 10 bases between them. In germline, CDR1 is LGHNA, CDR2 YNFKEQ. In nucleotides, the CDR3 is TGTGCCAGCAGCCGGGACACCCGCAATGAGCAGTTCTTC. It encodes CASSRDTRNEQFF.

The chain employs TRBV5-1 and TRBJ1-5; no definite D call. The ends were cut back, 3 bases at V and 4 bases at J, with 8 bases in the middle. Germline V gene data show CDR1 as SGHRS and CDR2 as YFSETQ. This CDR3 region has 13 residues. DNA for the CDR3: TGCGCCAGCAGCTCGGAACCTAATCAGCCCCAGCATTTT. This codes for CASSSEPNQPQHF.

In nucleotides, the CDR3 is TGCAGCGGCAGGGGACATAACTATGGCTACACCTTC. It encodes CSGRGHNYGYTF. The rearrangement links TRBV29-1 to TRBJ1-2; D may be TRBD1 (6 bases). The ends were cut back, 7 bases at V and 1 base at J, with 10 bases in the middle. Germline CDR1 SQVTM, CDR2 ANQGSEA. CDR3 length: 12 residues.

The chain couples TRBV7-9 to TRBJ1-2, with D unclear. V was cut by 4 bases and J by 5 bases, with 23 bases left in between. The CDR3 contains 17 residues. Germline CDR1 and CDR2: SEHNR and FQNEAQ (reference sequence). The chain's CDR3 is CASSSPAIRATTYGYTF. The CDR3 bases are TGTGCCAGCAGCTCGCCTGCAATTCGGGCAACTACTTATGGCTACACCTTC.

The chain couples TRBV9 to TRBJ2-5, with 13 nucleotides matching TRBD2. This CDR3 spans 16 amino acids. Per the germline V gene, CDR1 is SGDLS and CDR2 is YYNGEE. With 4 bases clipped from V and 5 bases from J, the junction kept 8 bases outside the gene matches. The CDR3 DNA follows: TGTGCCAGCAGCCTAGGCGGACTAGCGGGGGCGGAGACCCAGTACTTC. As protein: CASSLGGLAGAETQYF. Filled out from reference TRBV9 and TRBJ2-5, the complete variable domain reads DSGVTQTPKHLITATGQRVTLRCSPRSGDLSVYWYQQSLDQGLQFLIQYYNGEERAKGNILERFSAQQFPDLHSELNLSSLELGDSALYFCASSLGGLAGAETQYFGPGTRLLVL.